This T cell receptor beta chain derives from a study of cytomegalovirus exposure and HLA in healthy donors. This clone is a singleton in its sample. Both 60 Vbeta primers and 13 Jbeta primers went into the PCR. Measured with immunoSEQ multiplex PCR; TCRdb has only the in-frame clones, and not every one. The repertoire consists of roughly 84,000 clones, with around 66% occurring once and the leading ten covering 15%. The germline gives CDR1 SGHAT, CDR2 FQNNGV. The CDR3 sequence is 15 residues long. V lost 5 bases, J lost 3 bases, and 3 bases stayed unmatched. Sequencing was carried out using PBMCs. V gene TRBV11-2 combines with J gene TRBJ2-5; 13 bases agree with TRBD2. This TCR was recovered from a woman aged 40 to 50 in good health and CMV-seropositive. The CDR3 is CASSLGLAGEETQYF. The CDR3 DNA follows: TGTGCCAGCAGCCTCGGACTAGCGGGAGAAGAGACCCAGTACTTC.